This TCR beta chain emerged from a study of CD8 T cells in ankylosing spondylitis. General study points: It appeared that ankylosing spondylitis blood was characterized by a TCR beta motif of under ten highly homologous variants. Certain motif variants had earlier appeared in reactive arthritis synovial fluid and blood.

In TCRdb, the 5' RACE reads were re-called with MiXCR into one record per CDR3 protein. In the table there are about 360,000 distinct CDR3 sequences, 20% of which are singletons. This clonotype was seen more than once but under ten times. Its antigen is not known. Germline CDR1 is SNHLY and CDR2 is FYNNEI. This CDR3 comprises 15 residues. Trimming left V 3 bases short and J 6 bases short, with 14 bases between. The sequenced sample was blood, either unsorted or a sorted T cell fraction (not recorded which). The clonotype originates from a male donor with ankylosing spondylitis or in good health (not recorded which). The chain links TRBV2 to TRBJ2-2; D might be TRBD1 (6 bases). CDR3 nucleotides: TGTGCCAGCAGTGATTTAGCAGGGGCGGCCGGGGAGCTGTTTTTT. It yields the protein CASSDLAGAAGELFF. Full variable domain (outside the CDR3, taken from reference TRBV2 and TRBJ2-2): EPEVTQTPSHQVTQMGQEVILRCVPISNHLYFYWYRQILGQKVEFLVSFYNNEISEKSEIFDDQFSVERPDGSNFTLKIRSTKLEDSAMYFCASSDLAGAAGELFFGEGSRLTVL.